This TCR beta chain is drawn from a study of blood T cells in healthy people across ages. Points from the study as a whole: Investigators viewed diversity estimates from one million T cells as underestimates, the study reported.

V lost 5 bases to trimming and J lost 2 bases, with 10 bases between them. The CDR3 is 14 residues long. Germline V CDR1 and CDR2: SNHLY, FYNNEI. This clonotype occurred a few times. Its antigen is not known. Through a sample-barcoded 5' primer and a J-beta primer mix, a second PCR was run for 7 to 11 cycles. With 12 random nucleotides, a template-switch adaptor tagged each individual cDNA molecule. From the 5' RACE reads, TCRdb called clonotypes with MiXCR, one entry per CDR3 protein. The data show under 1,100,000 distinct CDR3 sequences, about 23% seen once. The sample also formed part of further work on T cells of mothers and their children. That work adds: About six children, together with their three healthy Caucasian mothers, made up the donors.

The V and J genes are TRBV2 and TRBJ1-5; D is possibly TRBD1 (5 bases). This TCR was recovered from a girl aged 2 to 9 in good health. The source material was blood. CDR3 residues: CASSTGLGNQPQHF. The CDR3 region has the DNA TGTGCCAGCAGTACAGGTTTGGGCAATCAGCCCCAGCATTTT.